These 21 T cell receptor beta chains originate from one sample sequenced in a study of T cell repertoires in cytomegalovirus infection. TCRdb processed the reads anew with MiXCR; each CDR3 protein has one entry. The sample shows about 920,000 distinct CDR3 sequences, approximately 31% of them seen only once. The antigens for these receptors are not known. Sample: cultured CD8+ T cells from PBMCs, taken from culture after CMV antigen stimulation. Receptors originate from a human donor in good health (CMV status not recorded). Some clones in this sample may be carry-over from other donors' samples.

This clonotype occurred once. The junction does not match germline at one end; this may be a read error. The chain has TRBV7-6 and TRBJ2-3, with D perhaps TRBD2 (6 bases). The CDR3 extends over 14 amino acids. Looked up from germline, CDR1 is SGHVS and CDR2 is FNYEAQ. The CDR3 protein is CTSSPSPGADTQYF. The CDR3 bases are TGTACCAGCAGCCCCTCCCCGGGGGCAGATACGCAGTATTTT.

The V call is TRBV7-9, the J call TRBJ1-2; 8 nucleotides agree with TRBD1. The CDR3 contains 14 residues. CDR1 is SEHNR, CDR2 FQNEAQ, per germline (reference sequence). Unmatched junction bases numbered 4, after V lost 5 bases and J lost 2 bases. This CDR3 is CASSTGQVNYGYTF. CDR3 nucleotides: TGTGCCAGCAGCACGGGACAGGTGAACTATGGCTACACCTTC.

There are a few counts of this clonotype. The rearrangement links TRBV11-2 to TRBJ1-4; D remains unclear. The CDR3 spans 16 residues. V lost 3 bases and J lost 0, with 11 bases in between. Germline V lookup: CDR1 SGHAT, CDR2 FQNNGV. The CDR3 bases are TGTGCCAGCAGCTTGGCAGAATATGCAACTAATGAAAAACTGTTTTTT. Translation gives CASSLAEYATNEKLFF.

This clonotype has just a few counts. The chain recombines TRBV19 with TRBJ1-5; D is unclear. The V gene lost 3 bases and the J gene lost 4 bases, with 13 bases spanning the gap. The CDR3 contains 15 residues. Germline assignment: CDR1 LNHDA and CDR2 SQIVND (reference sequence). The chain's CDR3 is CASSIRSDGNQPQHF. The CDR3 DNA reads TGTGCCAGTAGTATTAGGTCGGACGGGAATCAGCCCCAGCATTTT. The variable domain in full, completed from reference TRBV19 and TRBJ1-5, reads DGGITQSPKYLFRKEGQNVTLSCEQNLNHDAMYWYRQDPGQGLRLIYYSQIVNDFQKGDIAEGYSVSREKKESFPLTVTSAQKNPTAFYLCASSIRSDGNQPQHFGDGTRLSIL.

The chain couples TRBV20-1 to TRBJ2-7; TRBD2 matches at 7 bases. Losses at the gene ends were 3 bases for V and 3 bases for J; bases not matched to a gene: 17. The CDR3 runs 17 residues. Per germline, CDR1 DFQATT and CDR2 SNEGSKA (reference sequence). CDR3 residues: CSARGRELAEYHYEQYF. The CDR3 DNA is TGCAGTGCTAGGGGCCGGGAGCTAGCGGAGTACCACTACGAGCAGTACTTC.

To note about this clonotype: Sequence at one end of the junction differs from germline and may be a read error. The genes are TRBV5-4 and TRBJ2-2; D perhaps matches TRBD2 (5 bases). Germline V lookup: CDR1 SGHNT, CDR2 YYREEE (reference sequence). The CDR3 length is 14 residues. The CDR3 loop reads CVSTLDGETGELFF. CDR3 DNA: TGTGTCAGCACCCTTGACGGGGAAACCGGGGAGCTGTTTTTT.

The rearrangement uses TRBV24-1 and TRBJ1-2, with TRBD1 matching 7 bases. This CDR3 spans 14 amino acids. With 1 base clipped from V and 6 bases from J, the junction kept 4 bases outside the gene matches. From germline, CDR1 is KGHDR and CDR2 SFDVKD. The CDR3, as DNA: TGTGCCACCAGTGATTTCGGACAGGTAGATGGCTACACCTTC. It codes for CATSDFGQVDGYTF.

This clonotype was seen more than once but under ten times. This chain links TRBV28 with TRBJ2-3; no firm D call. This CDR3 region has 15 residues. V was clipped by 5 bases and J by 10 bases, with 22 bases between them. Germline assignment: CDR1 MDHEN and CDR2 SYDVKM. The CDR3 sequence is CASSPTGHRKVPQYF. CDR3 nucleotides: TGTGCCAGCAGTCCGACCGGCCATCGCAAAGTACCGCAGTATTTT.

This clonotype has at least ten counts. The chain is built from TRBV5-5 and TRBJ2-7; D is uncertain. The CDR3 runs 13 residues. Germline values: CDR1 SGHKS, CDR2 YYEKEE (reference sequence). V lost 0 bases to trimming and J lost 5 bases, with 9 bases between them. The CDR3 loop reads CASSLGADDEQYF. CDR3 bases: TGTGCCAGCAGCTTGGGGGCGGACGACGAGCAGTACTTC.

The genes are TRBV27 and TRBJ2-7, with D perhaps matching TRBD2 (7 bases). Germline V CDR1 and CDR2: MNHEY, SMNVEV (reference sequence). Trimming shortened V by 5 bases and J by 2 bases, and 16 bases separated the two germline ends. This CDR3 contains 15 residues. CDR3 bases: TGTGCCAGCAGTCCCTCTAGGGGGGGGGCCTACGAGCAGTACTTC. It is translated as CASSPSRGGAYEQYF.

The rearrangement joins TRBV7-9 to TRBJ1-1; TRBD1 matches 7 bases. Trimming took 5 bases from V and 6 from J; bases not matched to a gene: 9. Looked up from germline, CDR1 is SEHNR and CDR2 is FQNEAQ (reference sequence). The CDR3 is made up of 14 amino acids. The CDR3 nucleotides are TGTGCCAGCAGCCCTCCCCAGGGGGGCCCTGAAGCTTTCTTT. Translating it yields CASSPPQGGPEAFF.

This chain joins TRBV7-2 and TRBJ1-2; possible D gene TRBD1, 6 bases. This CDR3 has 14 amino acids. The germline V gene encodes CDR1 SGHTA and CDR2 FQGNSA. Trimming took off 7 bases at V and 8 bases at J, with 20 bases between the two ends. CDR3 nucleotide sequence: TGTGCCAGCACCGCCGTCGAAGGGGGAGGGGGCTACACCTTC. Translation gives CASTAVEGGGGYTF.

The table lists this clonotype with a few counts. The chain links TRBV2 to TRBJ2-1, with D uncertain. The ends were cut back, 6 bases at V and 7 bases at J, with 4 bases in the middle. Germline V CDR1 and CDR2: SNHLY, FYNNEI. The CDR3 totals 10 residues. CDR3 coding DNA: TGTGCCAGCAGAATAAATGAGCAGTTCTTC. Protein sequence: CASRINEQFF.

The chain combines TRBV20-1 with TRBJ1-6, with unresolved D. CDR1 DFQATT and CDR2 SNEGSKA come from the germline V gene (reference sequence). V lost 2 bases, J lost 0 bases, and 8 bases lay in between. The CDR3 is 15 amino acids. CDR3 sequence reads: CSARPESSYNSPLHF. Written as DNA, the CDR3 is TGCAGTGCTAGACCCGAGAGCTCCTATAATTCACCCCTCCACTTT.

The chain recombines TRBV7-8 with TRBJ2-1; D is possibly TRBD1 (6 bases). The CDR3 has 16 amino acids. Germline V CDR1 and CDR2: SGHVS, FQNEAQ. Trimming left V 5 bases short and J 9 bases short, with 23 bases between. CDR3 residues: CASSPSFGRGDGEQFF. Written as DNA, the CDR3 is TGTGCCAGCAGCCCTTCATTCGGCAGGGGTGACGGTGAGCAGTTCTTC.

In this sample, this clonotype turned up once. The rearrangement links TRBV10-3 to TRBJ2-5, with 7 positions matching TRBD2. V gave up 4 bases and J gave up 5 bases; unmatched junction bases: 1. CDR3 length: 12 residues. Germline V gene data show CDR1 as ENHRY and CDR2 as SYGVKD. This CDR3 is CAISGEGETQYF. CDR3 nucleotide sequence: TGTGCCATCAGTGGGGAGGGGGAGACCCAGTACTTC.

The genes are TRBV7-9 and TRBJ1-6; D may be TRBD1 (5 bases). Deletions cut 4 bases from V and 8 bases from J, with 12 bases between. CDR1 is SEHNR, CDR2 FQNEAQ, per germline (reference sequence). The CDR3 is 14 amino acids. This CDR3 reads CASSSGLYDSPLHF. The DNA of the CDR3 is TGTGCCAGCAGCTCAGGGTTATACGATTCACCCCTCCACTTT.

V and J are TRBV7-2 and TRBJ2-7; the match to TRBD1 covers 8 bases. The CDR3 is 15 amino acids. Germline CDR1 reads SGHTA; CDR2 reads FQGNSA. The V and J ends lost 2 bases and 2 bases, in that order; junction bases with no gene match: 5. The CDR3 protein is CASSLRIQGAYEQYF. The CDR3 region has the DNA TGTGCCAGCAGCTTACGAATACAGGGGGCCTACGAGCAGTACTTC.

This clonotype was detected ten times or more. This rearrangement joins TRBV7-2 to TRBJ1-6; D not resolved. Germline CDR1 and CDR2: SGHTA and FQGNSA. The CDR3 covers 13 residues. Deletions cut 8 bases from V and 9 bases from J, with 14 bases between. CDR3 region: CASLGDFGSPLHF. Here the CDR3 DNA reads TGTGCCAGCCTCGGGGATTTCGGTTCACCCCTCCACTTT.

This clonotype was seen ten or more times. The CDR3 loop reads CASSLLLAGEETQYF. The CDR3 DNA is TGTGCCAGCAGCTTATTACTAGCGGGGGAAGAGACCCAGTACTTC. The gene calls are TRBV7-6 and TRBJ2-5; TRBD2 matches 11 bases. The V gene end was trimmed by 2 bases and the J gene end by 3 bases; junction bases not matched to a gene: 2. The CDR3 spans 15 residues. Germline V gene data show CDR1 as SGHVS and CDR2 as FNYEAQ.

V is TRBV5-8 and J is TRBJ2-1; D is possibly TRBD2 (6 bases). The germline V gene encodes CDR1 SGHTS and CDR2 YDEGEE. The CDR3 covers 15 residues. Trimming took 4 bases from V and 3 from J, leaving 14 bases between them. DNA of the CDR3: TGTGCCAGCAGCATAGCGGCCTCCGGCTACAATGAGCAGTTCTTC. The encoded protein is CASSIAASGYNEQFF.